These 6 T cell receptor beta chains were all obtained from the same sample, sequenced in a study of human T cells and chemical hapten exposure. Using its own MiXCR run on the RACE reads, TCRdb lists one record per CDR3 protein. The repertoire consists of some 82,000 distinct CDR3 sequences, with over 8.5% occurring once and the leading ten covering 4% to 5.5%. Time point here: patch test 1, 2 weeks after DPC sensitization. Treatment meaning: therapeutic diphenylcyclopropenone sensitization with weekly scalp DPC. The specimen was whole blood, collected in connection with sensitization to the hapten diphenylcyclopropenone (DPC). These receptors originate from a woman in her 50s with alopecia areata. Some clones in this sample may be carry-over from other donors' samples.

This clonotype was observed a handful of times. The chain recombines TRBV7-2 with TRBJ2-2; D uncertain. The CDR3 is 15 amino acids. In germline, CDR1 is SGHTA, CDR2 FQGNSA. V was trimmed by 2 bases and J by 0 bases, leaving 7 bases between them. For the CDR3, the DNA is TGTGCCAGCAGCTTAATTGCGACGAACACCGGGGAGCTGTTTTTT. Its protein is CASSLIATNTGELFF.

The chain employs TRBV6-1 and TRBJ1-2; possible D gene TRBD1, 5 bases. CDR3 size: 14 residues. Trimming shortened V by 1 base and J by 4 bases, and 10 bases separated the two germline ends. The germline V gene encodes CDR1 MNHNS and CDR2 SASEGT. The CDR3 bases are TGTGCCAGCAGTGAAGGCGGGGACTCCTATGGCTACACCTTC. Translating gives CASSEGGDSYGYTF.

The table lists this clonotype with a few counts. This chain links TRBV20-1 with TRBJ2-7; the D is unclear. The CDR3 is 13 amino acids. V was trimmed by 0 bases and J by 4 bases, leaving 10 bases between them. Looked up from germline, CDR1 is DFQATT and CDR2 is SNEGSKA (reference sequence). The CDR3 here is CSARDLTGYEQYF. CDR3 nucleotides: TGCAGTGCTAGAGATCTTACTGGGTACGAGCAGTACTTC.

The chain combines TRBV3-1 with TRBJ1-4; D is unresolved. Germline values: CDR1 LGHDT, CDR2 YNNKEL (reference sequence). This CDR3 contains 12 residues. V was trimmed by 4 bases and J by 7 bases, leaving 7 bases between them. CDR3 residues: CASSRGGEKLFF. The CDR3 DNA is TGTGCCAGCAGCCGCGGTGGTGAAAAACTGTTTTTT.

In its sample, this clonotype was seen many times. The chain is built from TRBV2 and TRBJ2-2, with D possibly being TRBD2 (5 bases). V was pared by 8 bases and J by 1 base, with 14 bases between. Germline V gene data show CDR1 as SNHLY and CDR2 as FYNNEI. CDR3 length: 15 residues. CDR3 amino acids: CASVMNGLNTGELFF. DNA for the CDR3: TGTGCCAGCGTGATGAATGGACTGAACACCGGGGAGCTGTTTTTT. Supplemented by reference TRBV2 and TRBJ2-2, the full variable domain reads EPEVTQTPSHQVTQMGQEVILRCVPISNHLYFYWYRQILGQKVEFLVSFYNNEISEKSEIFDDQFSVERPDGSNFTLKIRSTKLEDSAMYFCASVMNGLNTGELFFGEGSRLTVL.

This CDR3 reads CASSLDRASGNTIYF. The CDR3 nucleotides are TGTGCCAGCAGCCTCGACAGGGCCTCTGGAAACACCATATATTTT. The genes are TRBV6-6 and TRBJ1-3; 7 nucleotides match TRBD1. CDR3 size: 15 residues. Trimming at V came to 6 bases and at J to 0 bases, leaving 5 bases not matched to a gene. Germline CDR1 and CDR2: MNHNY and SVGAGI (reference sequence).